Below, 3 T cell receptor beta chains from the same sample are listed, as sequenced in a study of blood T cell repertoires in COVID-19. The assay was immunoSEQ multiplex PCR, and TCRdb's table has in-frame clones only and misses some. The sample contains 200,000 or so clones, around 90% of which appear only once. The specimen sequenced was PBMCs or T cells enriched from blood (not recorded which). The source is a man aged 25-45 years who had recovered from COVID-19.

This clone has a single count. The rearrangement joins TRBV18 to TRBJ1-4; D not certain. V was shortened by 2 bases and J by 1 base, with 8 bases between the two germline ends. CDR1 and CDR2 (germline): KGHSH, LQKENI. CDR3 size: 15 residues. CDR3 sequence: CASSPETQTNEKLFF. CDR3 DNA sequence: TGTGCCAGCTCACCAGAAACTCAAACTAATGAAAAACTGTTTTTT.

This chain joins TRBV11-2 and TRBJ2-1; 10 bases match TRBD2. The CDR3 has 16 residues. Germline assignment: CDR1 SGHAT and CDR2 FQNNGV. The ends lost 3 bases at V and 5 bases at J; junction bases unmatched: 7. CDR3 residues: CASSFLSGGTNNEQFF. In nucleotides, the CDR3 is TGTGCCAGCAGCTTTCTTAGCGGGGGGACTAACAATGAGCAGTTCTTC. The entire variable domain, with the rest obtained from reference TRBV11-2 and TRBJ2-1, is as follows: EAGVAQSPRYKIIEKRQSVAFWCNPISGHATLYWYQQILGQGPKLLIQFQNNGVVDDSQLPKDRFSAERLKGVDSTLKIQPAKLEDSAVYLCASSFLSGGTNNEQFFGPGTRLTVL.

The V call is TRBV30, the J call TRBJ1-2, with D hard to call. CDR3 length equals 14 residues. The germline V gene encodes CDR1 GTSNPN and CDR2 SVGIG (reference sequence). Trimming shortened V by 5 bases and J by 8 bases, and 21 bases separated the two germline ends. The CDR3 is CAWDSAVAAGGYTF. CDR3 sequence (DNA): TGTGCCTGGGATTCGGCGGTAGCCGCTGGGGGCTACACCTTC.